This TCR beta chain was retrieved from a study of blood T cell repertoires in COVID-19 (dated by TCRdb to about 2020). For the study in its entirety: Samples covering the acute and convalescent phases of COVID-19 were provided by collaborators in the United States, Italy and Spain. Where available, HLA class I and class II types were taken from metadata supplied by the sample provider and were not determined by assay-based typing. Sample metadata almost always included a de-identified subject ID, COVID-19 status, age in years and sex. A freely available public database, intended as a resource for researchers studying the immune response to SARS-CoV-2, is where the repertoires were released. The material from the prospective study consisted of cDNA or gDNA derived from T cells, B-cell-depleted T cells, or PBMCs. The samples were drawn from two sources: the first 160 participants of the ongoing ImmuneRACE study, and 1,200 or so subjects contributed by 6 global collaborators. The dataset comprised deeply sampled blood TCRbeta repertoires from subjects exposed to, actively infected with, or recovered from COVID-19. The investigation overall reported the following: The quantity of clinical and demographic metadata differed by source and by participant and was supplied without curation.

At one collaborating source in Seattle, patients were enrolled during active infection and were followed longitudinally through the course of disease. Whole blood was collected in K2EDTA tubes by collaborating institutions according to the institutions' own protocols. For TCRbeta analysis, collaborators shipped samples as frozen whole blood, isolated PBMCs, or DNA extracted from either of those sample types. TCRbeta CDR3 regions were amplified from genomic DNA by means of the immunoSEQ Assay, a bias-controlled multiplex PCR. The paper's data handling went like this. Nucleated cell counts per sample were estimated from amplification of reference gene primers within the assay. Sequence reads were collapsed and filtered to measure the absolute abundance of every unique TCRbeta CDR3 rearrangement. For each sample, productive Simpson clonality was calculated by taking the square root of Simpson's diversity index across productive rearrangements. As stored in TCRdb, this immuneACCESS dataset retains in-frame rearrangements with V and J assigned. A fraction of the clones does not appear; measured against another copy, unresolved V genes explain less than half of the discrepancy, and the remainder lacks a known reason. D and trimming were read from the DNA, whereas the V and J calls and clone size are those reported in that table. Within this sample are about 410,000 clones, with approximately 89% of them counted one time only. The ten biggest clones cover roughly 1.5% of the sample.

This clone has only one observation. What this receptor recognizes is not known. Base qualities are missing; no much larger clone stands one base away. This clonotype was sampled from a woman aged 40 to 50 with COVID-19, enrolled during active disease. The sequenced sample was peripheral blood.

CDR3 protein: CASSYRAGGSSYNEQFF. The sequenced DNA is TGTGCCAGCAGCTACCGGGCGGGAGGATCCTCCTACAATGAGCAGTTCTTC. The chain is assembled from TRBV7-3 and TRBJ2-1; TRBD2 matches 8 bases in the middle. CDR1 and CDR2 are drawn from the germline V gene: SGHTA, FQGTGA. The CDR3 holds 17 amino acids from the cysteine to the phenylalanine. Solely the CDR3 DNA is kept, with 51 bases framed from the first base. Trimming leaves V shorter by 4 bases and J shorter by 0 bases, with the junction holding 8 bases beyond the gene matches.